This T cell receptor (beta chain) was documented in a study of identical twins. Findings and caveats of the study: Conclusions leaned on cross-sectional statistical analysis and did not track the same donors over time. Models predicted less out-of-frame TCR alpha sharing in monozygotic twins than was found.

After template switching added a universal primer site, the resulting cDNA carried unique molecular identifiers. MiXCR, applied by TCRdb to the 5' RACE reads, yields one record per CDR3 protein. The sample has approximately 530,000 distinct CDR3 sequences; 20% to 25% are singletons. The germline CDR1 and CDR2 sequences are SNHLY and FYNNEI. The length of the CDR3 is 14 residues. V was pared by 8 bases and J by 2 bases, with 8 bases of the junction left unmatched. Each donor was a healthy Caucasian. As to this clonotype: Its antigen is undetermined.

The same data also went into a second study, on yellow fever vaccine responses in identical twins.

The chain recombines TRBV2 with TRBJ2-7, with TRBD1 matching over 8 bases. What was sequenced was CD4+ T cells sorted from blood. This receptor was taken from a woman under 30 in good health. The CDR3 sequence: CASLVDRGAYEQYF. In nucleotides, the CDR3 is TGTGCCAGCCTCGTAGACAGGGGAGCCTACGAGCAGTACTTC.